A single sample gave rise to the 8 T cell receptor beta chains below, sequenced in a study of cytomegalovirus exposure and HLA in healthy donors. Both 60 Vbeta primers and 13 Jbeta primers went into the PCR. The table came from immunoSEQ multiplex PCR; TCRdb's copy has only in-frame clones and leaves some out. The sample lists 92,000 or so clones, approximately 68% occurring once. Sequencing input: PBMCs. The receptors were gathered from a woman aged 50 to 65 in good health and CMV-seropositive.

The table lists this clone with a few counts. The chain joins TRBV7-9 to TRBJ1-2, with 8 bases identical to TRBD1. The V and J ends lost 4 bases and 4 bases, in that order; junction bases with no gene match: 2. CDR3 size: 13 residues. Germline CDR1 SEHNR, CDR2 FQNEAQ (reference sequence). CDR3 protein: CASSSGQGYGYTF. DNA for the CDR3: TGTGCCAGCAGCTCTGGACAGGGCTATGGCTACACCTTC.

This sequence joins TRBV6-1 and TRBJ2-7, with D uncertain. The CDR3 is 13 residues long. With 1 base removed from V and 4 bases from J, the gap between germline ends came to 8 bases. Germline V CDR1 and CDR2: MNHNS, SASEGT. The CDR3 loop is CASSEGYKYEQYF. CDR3 in DNA: TGTGCCAGCAGTGAAGGATACAAGTACGAGCAGTACTTC.

The V call is TRBV6-1, the J call TRBJ1-1; 12 bases are shared with TRBD1. Unmatched junction bases numbered 2, after V lost 6 bases and J lost 9 bases. In germline, CDR1 is MNHNS, CDR2 SASEGT. The CDR3 sequence is 12 residues long. This CDR3 is CASRWDRGQAFF. Here the CDR3 DNA reads TGTGCCAGCAGATGGGACAGGGGGCAAGCTTTCTTT.

This clone occurred a few times. This chain uses TRBV5-8 with TRBJ1-6, with D possibly TRBD1 on 6 matching bases. CDR3 length: 15 amino acids. The ends were cut back, 3 bases at V and 4 bases at J, with 11 bases in the middle. The germline gives CDR1 SGHTS, CDR2 YDEGEE. The CDR3: CASSWGTTYNSPLHF. DNA of the CDR3: TGTGCCAGCAGCTGGGGGACAACGTATAATTCACCCCTCCACTTT.

The sample holds many counts of this clone. The rearrangement uses TRBV5-4 and TRBJ2-7; D unresolved. The CDR3 extends over 11 amino acids. Germline assignment: CDR1 SGHNT and CDR2 YYREEE (reference sequence). V was clipped by 6 bases and J by 0 bases, with 4 bases between them. The CDR3 protein is CASTDSYEQYF. CDR3 in DNA: TGTGCCAGCACAGACTCCTACGAGCAGTACTTC.

The sample holds a few counts of this clone. The chain has TRBV27 and TRBJ2-2; TRBD1 aligns across 7 bases. Trimming took 10 bases from V and 1 from J; bases not matched to a gene: 9. Germline V gives CDR1 MNHEY, CDR2 SMNVEV (reference sequence). This CDR3 region has 15 residues. DNA for the CDR3: TGTGCCACCGGAAGGGCAGGGGGGAACACCGGGGAGCTGTTTTTT. Protein product: CATGRAGGNTGELFF.

The chain couples TRBV30 to TRBJ1-2; no clear D. CDR3 length equals 14 residues. The germline V gene encodes CDR1 GTSNPN and CDR2 SVGIG (reference sequence). V lost 2 bases and J lost 8, with 18 bases in between. CDR3 in amino acids: CAWSRQAISVGYTF. The CDR3 nucleotides read TGTGCCTGGAGTAGGCAGGCGATTAGTGTGGGCTACACCTTC.

The V call is TRBV2, the J call TRBJ1-2; D perhaps matches TRBD1 (6 bases). Germline loops: CDR1 SNHLY, CDR2 FYNNEI. V lost 5 bases, J lost 5 bases, and 12 bases lay in between. CDR3 length equals 13 residues. CDR3 residues: CASSSRTVYGYTF. The CDR3 DNA sequence: TGTGCCAGCAGTTCTCGGACAGTTTATGGCTACACCTTC.